This TCR beta chain was sequenced during a study of blood T cells in healthy people across ages. Germline V gene data show CDR1 as SGHRS and CDR2 as YFSETQ. This CDR3 contains 14 residues. V was clipped by 6 bases and J by 4 bases; unmatched bases: 4. A second roughly 6 to 11 cycle PCR used barcoded and J-beta primers. Each of the samples gave a minimum of 3 million paired-end reads that contained CDR3. TCRdb re-called the 5' RACE reads with MiXCR, one entry per CDR3 protein. The table has over 600,000 distinct CDR3 sequences, more than 35% seen once; the top ten hold around 18%. About this clonotype: Its antigen remains unidentified.

Per-sample PBMC isolation yielded at least 6.5 million cells. Findings and limits, study-wide: With age, beta diversity per million T cells declined roughly linearly, significantly by around 43.

The rearrangement uses TRBV5-1 and TRBJ2-3; 11 nucleotides align to TRBD2. The sample consisted of blood. The TCR comes from a man aged 80 or over in good health. This chain's CDR3 is CASNTTSGADTQYF. The CDR3 nucleotides are TGCGCCAGCAACACGACTAGCGGGGCAGATACGCAGTATTTT.